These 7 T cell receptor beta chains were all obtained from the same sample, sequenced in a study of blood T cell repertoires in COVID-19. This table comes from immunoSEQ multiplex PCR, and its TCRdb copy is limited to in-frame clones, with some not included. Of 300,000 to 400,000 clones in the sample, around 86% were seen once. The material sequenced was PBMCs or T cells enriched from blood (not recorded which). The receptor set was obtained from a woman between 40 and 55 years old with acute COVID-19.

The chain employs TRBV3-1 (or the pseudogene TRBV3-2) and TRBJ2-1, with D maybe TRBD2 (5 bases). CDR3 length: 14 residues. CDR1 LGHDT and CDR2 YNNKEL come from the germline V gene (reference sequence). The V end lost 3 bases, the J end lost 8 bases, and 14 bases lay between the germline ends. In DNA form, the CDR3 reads TGTGCCAGCAGCCAGGAGGACCCAAGCGATGAGCAGTTCTTC. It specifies CASSQEDPSDEQFF.

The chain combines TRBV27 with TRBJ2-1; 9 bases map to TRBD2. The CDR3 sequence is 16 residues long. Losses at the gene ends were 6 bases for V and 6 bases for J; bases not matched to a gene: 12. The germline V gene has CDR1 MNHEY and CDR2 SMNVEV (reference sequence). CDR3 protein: CASRPRREGRRNEQFF. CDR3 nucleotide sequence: TGTGCCAGCAGACCCCGGCGGGAGGGCCGCCGCAATGAGCAGTTCTTC.

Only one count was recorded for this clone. CDR3 residues: CASSEATGRVSGNTIYF. The CDR3 DNA is TGTGCCAGCAGTGAAGCGACAGGGCGAGTCTCTGGAAACACCATATATTTT. The chain combines TRBV6-1 with TRBJ1-3, with 7 bases fitting TRBD1. Looked up from germline, CDR1 is MNHNS and CDR2 is SASEGT. The CDR3 has 17 amino acids. V trimming: 0 bases; J trimming: 0 bases; junction bases outside the gene matches: 5.

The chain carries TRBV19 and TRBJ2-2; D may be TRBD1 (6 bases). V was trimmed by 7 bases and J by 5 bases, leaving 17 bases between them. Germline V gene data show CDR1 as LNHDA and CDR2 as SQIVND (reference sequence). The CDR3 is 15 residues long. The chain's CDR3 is CASTPGQHKTGELFF. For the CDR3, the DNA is TGTGCCAGTACCCCAGGACAGCACAAGACCGGGGAGCTGTTTTTT.

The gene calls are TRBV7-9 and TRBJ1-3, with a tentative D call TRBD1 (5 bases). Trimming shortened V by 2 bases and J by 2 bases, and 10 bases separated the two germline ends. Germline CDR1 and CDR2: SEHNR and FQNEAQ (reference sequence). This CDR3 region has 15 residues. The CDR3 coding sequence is TGTGCCAGCAGCTTATTCTCAGGGACTGGAAACACCATATATTTT. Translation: CASSLFSGTGNTIYF.

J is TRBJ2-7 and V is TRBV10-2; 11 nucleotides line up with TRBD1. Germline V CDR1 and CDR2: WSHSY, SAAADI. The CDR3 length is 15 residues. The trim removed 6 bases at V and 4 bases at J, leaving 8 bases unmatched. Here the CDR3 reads CASSPRTGGEYEQYF. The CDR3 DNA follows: TGCGCCAGCAGCCCACGGACAGGGGGCGAGTACGAGCAGTACTTC.

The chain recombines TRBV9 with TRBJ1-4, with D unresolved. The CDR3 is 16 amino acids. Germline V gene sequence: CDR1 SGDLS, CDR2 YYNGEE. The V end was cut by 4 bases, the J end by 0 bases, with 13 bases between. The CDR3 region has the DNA TGTGCCAGCAGCACCAGAGGCGTTACAACTAATGAAAAACTGTTTTTT. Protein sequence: CASSTRGVTTNEKLFF.